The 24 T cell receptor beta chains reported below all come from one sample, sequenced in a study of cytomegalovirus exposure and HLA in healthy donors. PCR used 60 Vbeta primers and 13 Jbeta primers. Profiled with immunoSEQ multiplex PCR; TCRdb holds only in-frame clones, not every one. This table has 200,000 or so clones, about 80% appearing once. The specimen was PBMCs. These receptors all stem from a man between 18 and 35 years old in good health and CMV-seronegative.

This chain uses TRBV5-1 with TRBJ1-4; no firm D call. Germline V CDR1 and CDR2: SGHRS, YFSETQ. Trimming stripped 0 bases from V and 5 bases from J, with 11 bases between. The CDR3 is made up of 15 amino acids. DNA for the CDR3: TGCGCCAGCAGCTTGGATACAGCCCTCAATGAAAAACTGTTTTTT. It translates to CASSLDTALNEKLFF.

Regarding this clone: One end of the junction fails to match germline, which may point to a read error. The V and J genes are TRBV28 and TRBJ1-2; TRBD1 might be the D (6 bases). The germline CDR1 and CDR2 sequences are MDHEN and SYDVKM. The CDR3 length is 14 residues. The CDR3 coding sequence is TGTGCCGGCAGTCCGGTTAACAGGGCGGGTGGCTACACCTTC. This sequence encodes CAGSPVNRAGGYTF.

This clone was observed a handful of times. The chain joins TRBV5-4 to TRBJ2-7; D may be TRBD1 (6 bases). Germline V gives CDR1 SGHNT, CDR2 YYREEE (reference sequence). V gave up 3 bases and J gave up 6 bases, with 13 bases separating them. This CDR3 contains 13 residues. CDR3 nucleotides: TGTGCCAGCAGCTCGTACAGGGCTGCCGAGCAGTACTTC. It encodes CASSSYRAAEQYF. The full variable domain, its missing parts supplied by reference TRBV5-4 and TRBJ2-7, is ETGVTQSPTHLIKTRGQQVTLRCSSQSGHNTVSWYQQALGQGPQFIFQYYREEENGRGNFPPRFSGLQFPNYSSELNVNALELDDSALYLCASSSYRAAEQYFGPGTRLTVT.

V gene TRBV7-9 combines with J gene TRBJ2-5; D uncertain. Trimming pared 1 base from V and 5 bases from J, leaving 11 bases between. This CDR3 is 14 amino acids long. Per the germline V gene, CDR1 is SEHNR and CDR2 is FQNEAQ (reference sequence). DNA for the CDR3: TGTGCCAGCAGCTTAGGGTTCGCCGGGGAGACCCAGTACTTC. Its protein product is CASSLGFAGETQYF. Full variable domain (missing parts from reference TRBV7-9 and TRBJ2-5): DTGVSQNPRHKITKRGQNVTFRCDPISEHNRLYWYRQTLGQGPEFLTYFQNEAQLEKSRLLSDRFSAERPKGSFSTLEIQRTEQGDSAMYLCASSLGFAGETQYFGPGTRLLVL.

CDR3 in amino acids: CASTTGWGREETQYF. The CDR3 region has the DNA TGTGCCAGCACCACAGGGTGGGGGCGAGAAGAGACCCAGTACTTC. This rearrangement joins TRBV6-6 to TRBJ2-5, with a possible D match to TRBD1 (6 bases). Germline-derived CDR1 and CDR2 are MNHNY and SVGAGI (reference sequence). The ends were cut back, 7 bases at V and 3 bases at J, with 18 bases in the middle. The CDR3 is 15 amino acids.

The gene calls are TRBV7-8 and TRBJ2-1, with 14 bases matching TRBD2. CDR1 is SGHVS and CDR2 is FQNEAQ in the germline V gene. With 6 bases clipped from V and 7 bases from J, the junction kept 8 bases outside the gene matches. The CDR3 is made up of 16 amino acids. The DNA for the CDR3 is TGTGCCAGCAGATATCGAGGGACTAGCGGGAGTAATGAGCAGTTCTTC. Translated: CASRYRGTSGSNEQFF.

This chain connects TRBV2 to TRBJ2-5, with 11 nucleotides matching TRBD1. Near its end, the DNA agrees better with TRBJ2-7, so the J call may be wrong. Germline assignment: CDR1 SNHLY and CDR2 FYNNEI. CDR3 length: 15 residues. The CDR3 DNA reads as TGTGCCAGCACCGCCGGGGGGACAGGGGGCTACGAGCAGTACTTC. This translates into CASTAGGTGGYEQYF.

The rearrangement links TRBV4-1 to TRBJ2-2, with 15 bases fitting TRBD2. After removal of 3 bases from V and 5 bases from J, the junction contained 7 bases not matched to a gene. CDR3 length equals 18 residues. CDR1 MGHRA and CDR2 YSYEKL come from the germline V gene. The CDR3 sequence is CASSQAGLAGGGTGELFF. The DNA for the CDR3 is TGCGCCAGCAGCCAGGCGGGACTAGCGGGAGGAGGTACCGGGGAGCTGTTTTTT.

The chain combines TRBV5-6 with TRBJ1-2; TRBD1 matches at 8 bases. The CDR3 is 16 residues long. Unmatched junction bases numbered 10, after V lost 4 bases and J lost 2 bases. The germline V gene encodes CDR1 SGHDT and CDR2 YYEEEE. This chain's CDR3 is CASSRGSGGANYGYTF. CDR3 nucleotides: TGTGCCAGCAGCCGGGGGTCAGGGGGCGCGAACTATGGCTACACCTTC.

The CDR3 region is CASSRTGGKYEQYF. DNA of the CDR3: TGTGCCAGCTCGAGGACAGGGGGCAAGTACGAGCAGTACTTC. The chain carries TRBV5-4 and TRBJ2-7, with 11 bases lining up with TRBD1. Trimming cost V 7 bases and J 4 bases; bases outside gene matches: 7. CDR3 length: 14 amino acids. CDR1 SGHNT and CDR2 YYREEE come from the germline V gene (reference sequence).

The CDR3 bases are TGTGCCAGCAGCGGCAGGAACAATGAGCAGTTCTTC. This encodes CASSGRNNEQFF. V usage is TRBV7-8 and J usage is TRBJ2-1; D gene uncertain. V gave up 5 bases and J gave up 5 bases, with 7 bases separating them. The germline V gene encodes CDR1 SGHVS and CDR2 FQNEAQ. The CDR3 has 12 residues.

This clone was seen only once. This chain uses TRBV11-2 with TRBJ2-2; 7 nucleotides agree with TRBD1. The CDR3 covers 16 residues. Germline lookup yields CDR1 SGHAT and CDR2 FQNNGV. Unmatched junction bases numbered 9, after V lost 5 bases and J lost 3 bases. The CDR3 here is CASSHLSGGHTGELFF. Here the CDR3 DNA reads TGTGCCAGCAGCCACCTATCAGGGGGACACACCGGGGAGCTGTTTTTT.

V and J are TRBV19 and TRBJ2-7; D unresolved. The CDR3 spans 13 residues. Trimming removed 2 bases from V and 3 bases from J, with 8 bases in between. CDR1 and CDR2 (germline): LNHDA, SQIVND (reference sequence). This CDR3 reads CASSIYILYEQYF. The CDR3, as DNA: TGTGCCAGTAGTATATATATACTCTACGAGCAGTACTTC.

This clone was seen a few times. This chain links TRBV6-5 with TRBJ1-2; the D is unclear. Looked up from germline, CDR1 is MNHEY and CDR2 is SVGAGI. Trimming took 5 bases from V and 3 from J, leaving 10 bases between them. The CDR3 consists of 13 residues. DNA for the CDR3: TGTGCCAGCAGTCAGACTTGGGACTATGGCTACACCTTC. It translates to CASSQTWDYGYTF.

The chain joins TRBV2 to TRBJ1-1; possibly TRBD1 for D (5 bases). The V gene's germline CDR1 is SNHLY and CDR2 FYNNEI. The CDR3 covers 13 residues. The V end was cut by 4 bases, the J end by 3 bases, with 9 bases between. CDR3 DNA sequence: TGTGCCAGCAGTGGCGGGACTTACACTGAAGCTTTCTTT. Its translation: CASSGGTYTEAFF.

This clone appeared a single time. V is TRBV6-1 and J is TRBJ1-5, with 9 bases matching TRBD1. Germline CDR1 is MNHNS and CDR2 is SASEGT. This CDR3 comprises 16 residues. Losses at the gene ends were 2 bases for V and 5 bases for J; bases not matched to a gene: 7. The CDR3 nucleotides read TGTGCCAGCAGTGAACCCTGGGGACAGGGCTATCAGCCCCAGCATTTT. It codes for CASSEPWGQGYQPQHF.

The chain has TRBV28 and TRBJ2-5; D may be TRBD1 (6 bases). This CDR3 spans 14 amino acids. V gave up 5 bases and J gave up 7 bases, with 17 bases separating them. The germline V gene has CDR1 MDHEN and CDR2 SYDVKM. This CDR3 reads CASSLTGAPRTQYF. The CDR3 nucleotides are TGTGCCAGCAGTCTGACAGGAGCCCCGCGGACCCAGTACTTC.

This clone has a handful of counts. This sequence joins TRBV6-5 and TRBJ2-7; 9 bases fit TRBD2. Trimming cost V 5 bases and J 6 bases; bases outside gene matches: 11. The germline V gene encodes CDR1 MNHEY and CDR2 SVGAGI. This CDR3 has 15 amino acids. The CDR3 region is CASSVNRGRAAEQYF. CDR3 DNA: TGTGCCAGCAGTGTGAACCGCGGGAGGGCTGCCGAGCAGTACTTC.

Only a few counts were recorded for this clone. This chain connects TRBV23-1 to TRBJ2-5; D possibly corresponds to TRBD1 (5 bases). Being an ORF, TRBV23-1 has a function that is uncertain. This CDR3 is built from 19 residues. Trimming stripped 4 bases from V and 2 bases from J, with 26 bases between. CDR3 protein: CASSRGKGLALTIQETQYF. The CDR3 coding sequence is TGCGCCAGCAGTCGAGGTAAGGGGCTGGCGTTGACGATTCAAGAGACCCAGTACTTC.

The CDR3 bases are TGTGCCAGCAGTCCGGGACTAGCGGCAGTTTATGAGCAGTTCTTC. Its translation is CASSPGLAAVYEQFF. The gene calls are TRBV27 and TRBJ2-1; 11 bases map to TRBD2. The CDR3 is made up of 15 amino acids. Trimming took 5 bases from V and 8 from J; bases not matched to a gene: 8. Germline V CDR1 and CDR2: MNHEY, SMNVEV (reference sequence).

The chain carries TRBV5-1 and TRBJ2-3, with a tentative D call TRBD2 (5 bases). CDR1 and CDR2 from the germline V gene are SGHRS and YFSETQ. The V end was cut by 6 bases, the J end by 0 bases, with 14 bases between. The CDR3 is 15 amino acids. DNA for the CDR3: TGCGCCAGCAAATGGAGCGGTGCTAGCACAGATACGCAGTATTTT. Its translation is CASKWSGASTDTQYF.

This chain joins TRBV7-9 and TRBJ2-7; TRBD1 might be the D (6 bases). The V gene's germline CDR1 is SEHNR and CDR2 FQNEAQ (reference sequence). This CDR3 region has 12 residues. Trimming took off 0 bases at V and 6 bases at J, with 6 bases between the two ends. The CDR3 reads CASSLAGGEQYF. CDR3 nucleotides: TGTGCCAGCAGCTTAGCAGGGGGCGAGCAGTACTTC.

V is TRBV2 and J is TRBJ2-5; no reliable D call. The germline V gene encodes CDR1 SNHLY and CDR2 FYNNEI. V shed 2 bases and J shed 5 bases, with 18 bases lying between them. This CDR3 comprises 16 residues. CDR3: CASSEPFLGPGETQYF. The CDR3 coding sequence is TGTGCCAGCAGTGAACCTTTTTTGGGTCCCGGGGAGACCCAGTACTTC.

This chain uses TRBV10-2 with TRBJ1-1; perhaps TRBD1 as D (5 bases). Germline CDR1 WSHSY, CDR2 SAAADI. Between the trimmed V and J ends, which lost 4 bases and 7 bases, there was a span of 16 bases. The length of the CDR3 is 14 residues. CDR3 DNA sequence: TGCGCCAGCAGTGTTTCCCAGCGGGACGGTGAAGCTTTCTTT. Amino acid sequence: CASSVSQRDGEAFF.